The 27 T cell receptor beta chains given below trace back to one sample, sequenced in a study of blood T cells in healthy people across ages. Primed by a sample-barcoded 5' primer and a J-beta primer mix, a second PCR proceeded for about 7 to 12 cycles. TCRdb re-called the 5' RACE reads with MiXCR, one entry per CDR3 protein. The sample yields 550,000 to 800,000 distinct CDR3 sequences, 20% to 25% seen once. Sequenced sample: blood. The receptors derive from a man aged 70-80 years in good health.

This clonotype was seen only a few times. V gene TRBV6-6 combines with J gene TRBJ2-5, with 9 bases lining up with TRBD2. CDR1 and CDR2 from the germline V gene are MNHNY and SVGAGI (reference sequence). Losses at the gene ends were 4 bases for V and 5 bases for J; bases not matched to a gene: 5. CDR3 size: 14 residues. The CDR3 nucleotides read TGTGCCAGCAGTTTAGCGGGAGAGAGGGAGACCCAGTACTTC. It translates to CASSLAGERETQYF.

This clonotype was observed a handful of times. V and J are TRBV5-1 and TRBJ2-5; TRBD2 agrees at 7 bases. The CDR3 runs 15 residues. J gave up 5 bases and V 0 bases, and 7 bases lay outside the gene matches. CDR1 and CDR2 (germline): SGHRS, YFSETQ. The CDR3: CASSLDPRRGETQYF. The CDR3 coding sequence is TGCGCCAGCAGCTTGGATCCTCGGCGGGGGGAGACCCAGTACTTC.

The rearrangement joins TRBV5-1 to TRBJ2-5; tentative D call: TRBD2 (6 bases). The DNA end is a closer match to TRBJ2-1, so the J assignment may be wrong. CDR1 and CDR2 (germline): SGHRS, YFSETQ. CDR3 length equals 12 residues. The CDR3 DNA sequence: TGCGCCACTGGGACTTCCTACAATGAGCAGTTCTTC. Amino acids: CATGTSYNEQFF.

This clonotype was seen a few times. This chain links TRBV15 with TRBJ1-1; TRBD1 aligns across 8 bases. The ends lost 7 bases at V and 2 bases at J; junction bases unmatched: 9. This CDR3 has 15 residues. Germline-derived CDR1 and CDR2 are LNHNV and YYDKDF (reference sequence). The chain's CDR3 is CATKPWTGRNTEAFF. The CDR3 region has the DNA TGTGCCACCAAACCCTGGACAGGGAGAAACACTGAAGCTTTCTTT. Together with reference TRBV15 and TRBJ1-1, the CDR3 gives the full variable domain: DAMVIQNPRYQVTQFGKPVTLSCSQTLNHNVMYWYQQKSSQAPKLLFHYYDKDFNNEADTPDNFQSRRPNTSFCFLDIRSPGLGDTAMYLCATKPWTGRNTEAFFGQGTRLTVV.

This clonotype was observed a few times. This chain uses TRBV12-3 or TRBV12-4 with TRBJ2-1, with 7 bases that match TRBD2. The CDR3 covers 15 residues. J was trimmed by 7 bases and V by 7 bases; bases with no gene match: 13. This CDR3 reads CASTPPGGRWNEQFF. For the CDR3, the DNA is TGTGCCAGCACCCCTCCGGGGGGAAGGTGGAATGAGCAGTTCTTC.

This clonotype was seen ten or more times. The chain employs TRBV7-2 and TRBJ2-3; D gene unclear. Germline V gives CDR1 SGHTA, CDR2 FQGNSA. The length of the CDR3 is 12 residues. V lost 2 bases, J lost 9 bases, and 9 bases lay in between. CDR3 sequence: CASSLTRSTQYF. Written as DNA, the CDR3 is TGTGCCAGCAGCTTAACGAGGTCCACGCAGTATTTT.

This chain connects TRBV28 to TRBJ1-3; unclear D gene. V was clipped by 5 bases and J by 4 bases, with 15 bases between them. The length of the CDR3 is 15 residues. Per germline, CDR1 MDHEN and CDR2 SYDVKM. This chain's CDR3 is CASSDGVASGNTIYF. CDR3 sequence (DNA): TGTGCCAGCAGTGACGGAGTCGCCTCCGGAAACACCATATATTTT.

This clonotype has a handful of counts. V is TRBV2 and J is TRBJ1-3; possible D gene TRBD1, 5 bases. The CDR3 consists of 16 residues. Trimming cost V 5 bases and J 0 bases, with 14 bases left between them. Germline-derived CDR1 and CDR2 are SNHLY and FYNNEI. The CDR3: CASSFPGRNSGNTIYF. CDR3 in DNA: TGTGCCAGCAGTTTCCCGGGACGCAACTCTGGAAACACCATATATTTT.

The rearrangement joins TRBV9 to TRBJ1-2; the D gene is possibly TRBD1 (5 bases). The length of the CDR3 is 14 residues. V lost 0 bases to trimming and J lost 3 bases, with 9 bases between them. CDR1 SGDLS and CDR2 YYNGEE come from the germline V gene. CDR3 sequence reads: CASSVAARDYGYTF. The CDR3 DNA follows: TGTGCCAGCAGCGTAGCCGCCAGGGACTATGGCTACACCTTC.

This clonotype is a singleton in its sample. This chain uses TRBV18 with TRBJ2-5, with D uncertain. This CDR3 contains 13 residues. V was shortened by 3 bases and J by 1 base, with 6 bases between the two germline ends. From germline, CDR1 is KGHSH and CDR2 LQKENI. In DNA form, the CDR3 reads TGTGCCAGCTCACCTTTCTTCCAAGAGACCCAGTACTTC. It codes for CASSPFFQETQYF.

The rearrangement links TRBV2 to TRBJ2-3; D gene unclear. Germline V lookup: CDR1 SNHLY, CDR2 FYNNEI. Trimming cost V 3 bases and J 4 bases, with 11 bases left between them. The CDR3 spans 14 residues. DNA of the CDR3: TGTGCCAGCAGTGATGTATCCAACCCAGATACGCAGTATTTT. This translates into CASSDVSNPDTQYF.

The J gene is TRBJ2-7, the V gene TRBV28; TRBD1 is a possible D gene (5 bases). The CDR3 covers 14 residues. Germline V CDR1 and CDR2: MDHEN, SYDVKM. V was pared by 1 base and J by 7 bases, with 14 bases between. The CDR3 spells CASSLSIGVREQYF. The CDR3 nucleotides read TGTGCCAGCAGTTTATCCATAGGGGTACGGGAGCAGTACTTC.

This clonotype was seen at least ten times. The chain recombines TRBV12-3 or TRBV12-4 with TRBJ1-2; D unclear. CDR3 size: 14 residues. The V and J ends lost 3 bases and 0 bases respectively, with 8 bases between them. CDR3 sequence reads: CASSFQSANYGYTF. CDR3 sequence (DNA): TGTGCCAGCAGTTTTCAGAGCGCTAACTATGGCTACACCTTC.

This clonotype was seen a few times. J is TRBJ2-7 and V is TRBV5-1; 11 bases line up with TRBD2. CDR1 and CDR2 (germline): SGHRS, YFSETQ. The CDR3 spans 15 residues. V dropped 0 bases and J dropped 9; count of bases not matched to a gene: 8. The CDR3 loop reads CASSLESPGTSGQYF. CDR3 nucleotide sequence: TGCGCCAGCAGCTTGGAATCTCCCGGGACTAGCGGGCAGTACTTC.

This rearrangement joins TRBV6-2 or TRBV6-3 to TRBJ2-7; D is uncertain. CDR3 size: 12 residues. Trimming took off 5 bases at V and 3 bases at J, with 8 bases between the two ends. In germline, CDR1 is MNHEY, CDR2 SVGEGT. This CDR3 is CASSDSRYEQYF. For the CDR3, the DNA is TGTGCCAGCAGTGATTCACGCTACGAGCAGTACTTC.

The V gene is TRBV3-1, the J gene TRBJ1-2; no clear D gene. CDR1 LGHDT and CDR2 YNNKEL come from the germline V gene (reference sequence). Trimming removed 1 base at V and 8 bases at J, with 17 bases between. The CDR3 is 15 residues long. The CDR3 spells CASSQVRKGIKGYTF. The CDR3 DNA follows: TGTGCCAGCAGCCAAGTGAGAAAAGGGATCAAAGGCTACACCTTC. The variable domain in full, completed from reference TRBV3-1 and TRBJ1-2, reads DTAVSQTPKYLVTQMGNDKSIKCEQNLGHDTMYWYKQDSKKFLKIMFSYNNKELIINETVPNRFSPKSPDKAHLNLHINSLELGDSAVYFCASSQVRKGIKGYTFGSGTRLTVV.

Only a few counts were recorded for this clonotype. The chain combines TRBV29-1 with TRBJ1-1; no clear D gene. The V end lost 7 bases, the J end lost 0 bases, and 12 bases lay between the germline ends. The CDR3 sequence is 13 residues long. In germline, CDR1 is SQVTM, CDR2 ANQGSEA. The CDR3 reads CSAQGLMNTEAFF. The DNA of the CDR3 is TGCAGCGCTCAAGGGTTAATGAACACTGAAGCTTTCTTT.

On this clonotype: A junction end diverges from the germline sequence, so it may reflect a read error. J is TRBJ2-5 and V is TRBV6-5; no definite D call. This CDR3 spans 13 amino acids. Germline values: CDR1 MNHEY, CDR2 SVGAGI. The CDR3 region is CASSYAGRESQYF. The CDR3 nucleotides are TGTGCCAGCAGTTACGCCGGAAGAGAGTCCCAGTACTTC.

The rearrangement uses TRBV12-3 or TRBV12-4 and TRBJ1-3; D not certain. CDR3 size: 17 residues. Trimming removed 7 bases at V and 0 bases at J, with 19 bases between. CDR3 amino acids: CASNGRFPTDSGNTIYF. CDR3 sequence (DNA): TGTGCCAGCAACGGCCGGTTTCCCACCGACTCTGGAAACACCATATATTTT.

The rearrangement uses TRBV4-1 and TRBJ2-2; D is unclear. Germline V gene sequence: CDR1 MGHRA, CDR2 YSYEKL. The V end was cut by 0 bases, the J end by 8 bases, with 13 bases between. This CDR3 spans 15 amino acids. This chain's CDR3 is CASSQDQSGWGELFF. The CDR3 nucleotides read TGCGCCAGCAGCCAAGACCAGTCTGGATGGGGGGAGCTGTTTTTT.

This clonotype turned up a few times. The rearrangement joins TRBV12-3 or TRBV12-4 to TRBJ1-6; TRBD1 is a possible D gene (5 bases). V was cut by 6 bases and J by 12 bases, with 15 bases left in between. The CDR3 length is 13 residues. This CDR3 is CASSPGEGLPLHF. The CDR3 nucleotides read TGTGCCAGCAGCCCCGGGGAGGGACTACCCCTCCACTTT.

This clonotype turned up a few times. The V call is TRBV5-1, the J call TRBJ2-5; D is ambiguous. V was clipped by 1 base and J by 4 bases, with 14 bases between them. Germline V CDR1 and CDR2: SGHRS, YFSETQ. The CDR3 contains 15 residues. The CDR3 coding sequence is TGCGCCAGCAGCTTGCCCGCACCCGACTCAGAGACCCAGTACTTC. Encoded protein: CASSLPAPDSETQYF.

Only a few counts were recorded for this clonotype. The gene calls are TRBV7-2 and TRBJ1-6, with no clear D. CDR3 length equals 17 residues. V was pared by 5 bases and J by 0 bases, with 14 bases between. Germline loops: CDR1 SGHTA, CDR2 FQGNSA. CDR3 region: CASSPRVVSSYNSPLHF. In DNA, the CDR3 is TGTGCCAGCAGCCCGCGGGTCGTCAGCTCCTATAATTCACCCCTCCACTTT.

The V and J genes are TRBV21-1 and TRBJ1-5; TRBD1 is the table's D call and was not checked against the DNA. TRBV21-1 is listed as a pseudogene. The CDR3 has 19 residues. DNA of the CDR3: TGTGCCAGCAGCAAAGTCAGCGCCAAGGGAGAGTGGTCGAATCAGCCCCAGCATTTT. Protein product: CASSKVSAKGEWSNQPQHF.

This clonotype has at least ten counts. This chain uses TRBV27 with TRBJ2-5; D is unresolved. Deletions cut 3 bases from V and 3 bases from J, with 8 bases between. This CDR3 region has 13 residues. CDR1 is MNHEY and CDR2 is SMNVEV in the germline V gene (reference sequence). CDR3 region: CASSFSSKETQYF. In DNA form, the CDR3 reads TGTGCCAGCAGTTTTTCCAGTAAAGAGACCCAGTACTTC.

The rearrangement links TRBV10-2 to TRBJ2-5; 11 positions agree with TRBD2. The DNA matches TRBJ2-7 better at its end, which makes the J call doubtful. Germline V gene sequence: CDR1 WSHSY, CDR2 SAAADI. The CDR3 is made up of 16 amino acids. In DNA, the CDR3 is TGCGCCAGCAGGAAGGGACTAGCGGAGGGGGCCTACGAGCAGTACTTC. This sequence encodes CASRKGLAEGAYEQYF.

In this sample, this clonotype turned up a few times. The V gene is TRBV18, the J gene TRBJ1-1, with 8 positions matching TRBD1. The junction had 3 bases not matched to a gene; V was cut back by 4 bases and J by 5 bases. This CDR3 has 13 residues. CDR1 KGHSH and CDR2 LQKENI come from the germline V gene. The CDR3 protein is CASSQTGATEAFF. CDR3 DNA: TGTGCCAGCTCACAGACAGGGGCTACTGAAGCTTTCTTT. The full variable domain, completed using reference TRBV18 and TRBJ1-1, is NAGVMQNPRHLVRRRGQEARLRCSPMKGHSHVYWYRQLPEEGLKFMVYLQKENIIDESGMPKERFSAEFPKEGPSILRIQQVVRGDSAAYFCASSQTGATEAFFGQGTRLTVV.